This is a list of T cell receptor beta chains from one sample in a study of T cells in localized non-small cell lung cancer. Clones were sequenced by immunoSEQ multiplex PCR, and TCRdb holds only the in-frame ones, with some missing. The table lists some 1,400 clones, 18% of them singletons, with roughly 18% in the top ten. The sequenced sample was lung tumor tissue, obtained before any cancer treatment. These TCRs come from a woman aged 40-75 years with stage I lung adenocarcinoma. CDR3s include the opening cysteine and the closing phenylalanine or tryptophan. A D gene is named only where the DNA matches it firmly. A clone size is listed for some rows: how often the clone was seen (once, few, many), or a class if it is expanded.

V gene	D gene	J gene	clone size	CDR3 DNA	CDR3 protein
TRBV6-8	TRBD1	TRBJ1-2	few	TGTGCCAGCAGCCCTGGCCGGGACAGGGGGAGTTACACCTTC	CASSPGRDRGSYTF
TRBV18	TRBD2	TRBJ2-3	-	TGTGCCAGCTCACCATGGACGGGGGGTACGCAGTATTTT	CASSPWTGGTQYF
TRBV6-8	-	TRBJ1-2	few	TGTGCCAGCCGACTTCTTCAGGGGAACGGCTACACCTTC	CASRLLQGNGYTF
TRBV27	TRBD2	TRBJ2-7	-	TGTGCCAGCAGTCCGATTTTTGTAAGTAGCGGGAGCTCCTACGAGCAGTACTTC	CASSPIFVSSGSSYEQYF
TRBV6-8	-	TRBJ2-6	few	TGTGCCATCAGTCGGGGGACCTCTGGGGCCAACGTCCTGACTTTC	CAISRGTSGANVLTF
TRBV18	TRBD2	TRBJ2-1	-	TGTGCCAGCTCACCACGGGGACTAGATAACAATGAGCAGTTCTTC	CASSPRGLDNNEQFF
TRBV14	-	TRBJ2-5	few	TGTGCCAGCAGCCAGAGGCTAGCCCAAGAGACCCAGTACTTC	CASSQRLAQETQYF
TRBV19	TRBD2	TRBJ2-3	-	TGTGCCAGTAGACCCATAACTAGCGGTAGCACAGATACGCAGTATTTT	CASRPITSGSTDTQYF
TRBV28	-	TRBJ1-2	-	TGTGCCAGCAGTTTAAATAGTCGGCGGGGCTACACCTTC	CASSLNSRRGYTF
TRBV11-3	TRBD1	TRBJ1-1	-	TGTGCCAGCAGCTTACTGGGACAGGGTAGCAACACTGAAGCTTTCTTT	CASSLLGQGSNTEAFF